These 14 T cell receptor beta chains came from one sample sequenced in a study of T-cell memory formation after mild COVID-19. MiXCR was run by TCRdb on the 5' RACE reads, yielding one entry per CDR3 protein. The sample records more than 150,000 distinct CDR3 sequences, about a fifth being singletons. Sequencing was carried out using PBMCs or a T cell subset sorted from them (not recorded which). Receptor source: an adult woman who had mild COVID-19 (a few samples of this study predate the infection). Cell type and time point are not known.

The chain couples TRBV12-3 or TRBV12-4 to TRBJ2-2; either TRBD1 or TRBD2 may fit D (5 bases each). Between the trimmed V and J ends, which lost 11 bases and 0 bases, there was a span of 10 bases. The CDR3 is 13 amino acids. The CDR3 region is CAVRGPNTGELFF. CDR3 in DNA: TGTGCCGTCCGGGGCCCGAACACCGGGGAGCTGTTTTTT.

The gene calls are TRBV14 and TRBJ2-2; D possibly corresponds to TRBD2 (6 bases). Trimming removed 1 base from V and 4 bases from J, with 19 bases in between. The CDR3 covers 18 residues. Germline V lookup: CDR1 SGHDN, CDR2 FVKESK. The CDR3: CASSQGGGAGPSTGELFF. CDR3 DNA sequence: TGTGCCAGCAGCCAAGGGGGTGGTGCGGGGCCCAGCACCGGGGAGCTGTTTTTT.

This clonotype has more than one count but fewer than ten. This chain connects TRBV25-1 to TRBJ2-7; 8 bases agree with TRBD1. The CDR3 runs to 15 residues. The junction had 11 bases not matched to a gene; V was cut back by 7 bases and J by 3 bases. Germline V gene lookup returns CDR1 MGHDK and CDR2 SYGVNS. The chain's CDR3 is CASMNSGTGNYEQYF. The CDR3 DNA reads TGTGCCAGCATGAACTCCGGGACAGGTAACTACGAGCAGTACTTC.

This clonotype appeared a single time. V and J are TRBV7-3 and TRBJ2-3; D not certain. Trimming took 5 bases from V and 6 from J, leaving 12 bases between them. Germline-derived CDR1 and CDR2 are SGHTA and FQGTGA. The CDR3 is made up of 13 amino acids. CDR3 in amino acids: CASSPMGEDTQYF. In DNA form, the CDR3 reads TGTGCCAGCAGCCCCATGGGCGAGGATACGCAGTATTTT.

This clonotype was seen repeatedly, ten times or more. The rearrangement links TRBV11-3 to TRBJ2-1, with 16 positions matching TRBD2. The ends lost 3 bases at V and 7 bases at J; junction bases unmatched: 6. The CDR3 is 17 residues long. Germline CDR1 SGHNT, CDR2 YENEEA. The CDR3 sequence is CASSLGLAGGPGNEQFF. DNA of the CDR3: TGTGCCAGCAGCTTGGGACTAGCGGGAGGGCCGGGTAATGAGCAGTTCTTC.

This sequence joins TRBV15 and TRBJ2-1; a weak D match, TRBD1 (5 bases). CDR3 length equals 14 residues. V lost 7 bases, J lost 2 bases, and 12 bases lay in between. Germline CDR1 and CDR2: LNHNV and YYDKDF (reference sequence). Here the CDR3 reads CATTTLGPYNEQFF. CDR3 bases: TGTGCCACCACTACGTTGGGGCCCTACAATGAGCAGTTCTTC.

The J gene is TRBJ1-2, the V gene TRBV4-1; TRBD1 is a possible D gene (5 bases). The CDR3 sequence is 15 residues long. Germline CDR1 reads MGHRA; CDR2 reads YSYEKL. V shed 0 bases and J shed 4 bases, with 12 bases lying between them. CDR3 sequence reads: CASSQDQGLSYGYTF. DNA for the CDR3: TGCGCCAGCAGCCAAGATCAGGGACTCTCCTATGGCTACACCTTC.

This clonotype was counted between two and nine times. The chain joins TRBV4-1 to TRBJ2-7, with a possible D match to TRBD1 (7 bases). This CDR3 contains 15 residues. The V and J ends lost 1 base and 3 bases respectively, with 13 bases between them. The germline V gene encodes CDR1 MGHRA and CDR2 YSYEKL. The CDR3 DNA sequence: TGCGCCAGCAGCCAAGTGGAGCAGGGGGGCTACGAGCAGTACTTC. This encodes CASSQVEQGGYEQYF.

This chain uses TRBV24-1 with TRBJ2-2; D gene unclear. CDR1 and CDR2 (germline): KGHDR, SFDVKD. CDR3 size: 13 residues. Trimming cost V 5 bases and J 3 bases, with 6 bases left between them. The CDR3 loop is CATSAPDTGELFF. CDR3 DNA sequence: TGTGCCACCAGTGCCCCAGACACCGGGGAGCTGTTTTTT.

The V and J genes are TRBV9 and TRBJ2-1; D call uncertain. This CDR3 has 11 residues. Germline-derived CDR1 and CDR2 are SGDLS and YYNGEE. V lost 1 base, J lost 9 bases, and 5 bases lay in between. The CDR3 nucleotides are TGTGCCAGCAGCGTATCTGGTGAGCAGTTCTTC. Protein: CASSVSGEQFF.

This rearrangement joins TRBV10-3 to TRBJ1-1; D is possibly TRBD1 (5 bases). The CDR3 has 13 amino acids. V lost 2 bases and J 7 bases, leaving 11 bases between the germline ends. In germline, CDR1 is ENHRY, CDR2 SYGVKD. Here the CDR3 reads CAISEPGPDEAFF. The CDR3 coding sequence is TGTGCCATCAGTGAGCCGGGGCCGGATGAAGCTTTCTTT.

The sample holds a few counts of this clonotype. The chain recombines TRBV10-3 with TRBJ2-7; 10 positions match TRBD2. This CDR3 region has 14 residues. Germline lookup yields CDR1 ENHRY and CDR2 SYGVKD. The junction had 8 bases not matched to a gene; V was cut back by 5 bases and J by 7 bases. In nucleotides, the CDR3 is TGTGCCATCAGTCTTAGCGGGGGGCTTCGAGAGCAGTACTTC. This encodes CAISLSGGLREQYF.

This clonotype has more than one count but fewer than ten. The J gene is TRBJ2-7, the V gene TRBV29-1; no definite D call. With 4 bases removed from V and 7 bases from J, the gap between germline ends came to 17 bases. In germline, CDR1 is SQVTM, CDR2 ANQGSEA. The CDR3 has 13 residues. In DNA form, the CDR3 reads TGCAGCGTTGTCAGTCAGCTTACGGAAGAGCAGTACTTC. This gives the protein CSVVSQLTEEQYF.

The chain joins TRBV24-1 to TRBJ2-1; D is unresolved. Looked up from germline, CDR1 is KGHDR and CDR2 is SFDVKD. This CDR3 spans 16 amino acids. V was pared by 0 bases and J by 3 bases, with 11 bases between. The CDR3 region has the DNA TGTGCCACCAGTGATTTGGCAGGACCCGTCTACAATGAGCAGTTCTTC. This gives the protein CATSDLAGPVYNEQFF.